The clone carrying this T cell receptor beta chain was seen a single time. Produced via immunoSEQ multiplex PCR; TCRdb's table is partial and in-frame only. This table has around 130,000 clones, more than 85% appearing once. CDR3 length: 14 amino acids. Germline values: CDR1 LNHDA, CDR2 SQIVND (reference sequence). After removal of 5 bases from V and 1 base from J, the junction contained 2 bases not matched to a gene. The entry originates in a study of blood T cell repertoires in COVID-19. The chain has TRBV19 and TRBJ2-3; 8 bases align to TRBD1. Sample: peripheral blood. This receptor was taken from a man aged 50 or older with active or convalescent COVID-19. CDR3 loop: CASSPTGGTDTQYF. The CDR3 DNA sequence: TGTGCCAGTAGTCCGACAGGGGGCACAGATACGCAGTATTTT.